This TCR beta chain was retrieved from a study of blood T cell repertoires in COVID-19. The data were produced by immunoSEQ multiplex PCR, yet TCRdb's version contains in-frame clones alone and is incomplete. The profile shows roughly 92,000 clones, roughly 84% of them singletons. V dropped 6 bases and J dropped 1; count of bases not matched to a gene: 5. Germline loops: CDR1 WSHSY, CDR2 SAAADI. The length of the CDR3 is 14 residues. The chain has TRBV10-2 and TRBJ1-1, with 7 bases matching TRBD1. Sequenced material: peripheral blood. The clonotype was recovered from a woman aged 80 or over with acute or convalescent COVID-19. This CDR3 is CASRPGQQNTEAFF. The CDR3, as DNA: TGCGCCAGCAGGCCGGGACAGCAGAACACTGAAGCTTTCTTT.